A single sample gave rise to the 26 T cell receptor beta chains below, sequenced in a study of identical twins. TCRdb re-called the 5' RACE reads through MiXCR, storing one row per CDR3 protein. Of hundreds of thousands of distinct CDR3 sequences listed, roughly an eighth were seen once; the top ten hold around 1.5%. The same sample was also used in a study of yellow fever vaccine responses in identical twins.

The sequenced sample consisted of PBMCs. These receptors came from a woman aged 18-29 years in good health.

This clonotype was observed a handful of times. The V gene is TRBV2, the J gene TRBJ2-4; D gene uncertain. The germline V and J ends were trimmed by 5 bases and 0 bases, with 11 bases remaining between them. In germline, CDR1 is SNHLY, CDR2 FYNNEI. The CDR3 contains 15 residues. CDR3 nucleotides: TGTGCCAGCAGTCACGGTGGGGTAGCCAAAAACATTCAGTACTTC. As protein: CASSHGGVAKNIQYF.

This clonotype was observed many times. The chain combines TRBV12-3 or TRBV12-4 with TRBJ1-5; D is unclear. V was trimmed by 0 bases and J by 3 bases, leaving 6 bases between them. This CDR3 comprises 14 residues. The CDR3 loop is CASSLAQANQPQHF. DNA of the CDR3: TGTGCCAGCAGTTTAGCGCAGGCCAATCAGCCCCAGCATTTT.

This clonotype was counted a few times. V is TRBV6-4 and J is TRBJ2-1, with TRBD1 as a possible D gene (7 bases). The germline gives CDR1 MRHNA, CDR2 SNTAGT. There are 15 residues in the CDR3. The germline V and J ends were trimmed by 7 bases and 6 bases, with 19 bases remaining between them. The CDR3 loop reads CASKIRGVRANEQFF. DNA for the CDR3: TGTGCCAGCAAGATCAGGGGGGTTAGGGCCAATGAGCAGTTCTTC.

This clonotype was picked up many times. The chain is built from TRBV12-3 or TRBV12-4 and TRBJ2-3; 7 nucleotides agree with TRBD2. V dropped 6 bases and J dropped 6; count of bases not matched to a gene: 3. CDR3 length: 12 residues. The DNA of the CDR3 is TGTGCCAGCAGCGGGGGGATGGATACGCAGTATTTT. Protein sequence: CASSGGMDTQYF.

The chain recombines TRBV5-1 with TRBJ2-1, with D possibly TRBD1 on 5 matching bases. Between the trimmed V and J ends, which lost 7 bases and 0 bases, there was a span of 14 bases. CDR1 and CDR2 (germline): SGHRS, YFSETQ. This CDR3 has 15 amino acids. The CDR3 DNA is TGCGCCAGCGCCCTCTTGGACACCTCCTACAATGAGCAGTTCTTC. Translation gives CASALLDTSYNEQFF.

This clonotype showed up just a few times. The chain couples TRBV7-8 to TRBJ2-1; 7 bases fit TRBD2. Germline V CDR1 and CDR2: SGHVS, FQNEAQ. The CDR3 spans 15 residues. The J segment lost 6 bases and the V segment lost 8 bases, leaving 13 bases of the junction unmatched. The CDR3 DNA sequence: TGTGCCAGCTGCGGGACTACATCTGGTCTCAATGAGCAGTTCTTC. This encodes CASCGTTSGLNEQFF.

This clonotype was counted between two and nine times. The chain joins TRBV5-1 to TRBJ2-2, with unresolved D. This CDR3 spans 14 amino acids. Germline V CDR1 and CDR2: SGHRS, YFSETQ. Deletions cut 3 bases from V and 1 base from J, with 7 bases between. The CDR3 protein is CASSSDRNTGELFF. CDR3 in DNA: TGCGCCAGCAGCTCCGACCGGAACACCGGGGAGCTGTTTTTT.

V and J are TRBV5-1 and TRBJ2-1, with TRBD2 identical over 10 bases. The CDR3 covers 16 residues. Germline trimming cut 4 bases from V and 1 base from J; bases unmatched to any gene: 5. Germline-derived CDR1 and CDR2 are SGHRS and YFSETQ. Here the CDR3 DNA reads TGCGCCAGCAGCGCCCTAGCGGGAGAGTCCTACAATGAGCAGTTCTTC. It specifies CASSALAGESYNEQFF.

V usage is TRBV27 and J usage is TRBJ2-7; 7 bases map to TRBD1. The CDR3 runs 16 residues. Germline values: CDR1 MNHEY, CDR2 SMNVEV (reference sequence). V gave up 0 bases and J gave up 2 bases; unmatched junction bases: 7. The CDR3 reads CASSLSTGTQTYEQYF. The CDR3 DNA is TGTGCCAGCAGTTTATCGACAGGGACGCAGACCTACGAGCAGTACTTC.

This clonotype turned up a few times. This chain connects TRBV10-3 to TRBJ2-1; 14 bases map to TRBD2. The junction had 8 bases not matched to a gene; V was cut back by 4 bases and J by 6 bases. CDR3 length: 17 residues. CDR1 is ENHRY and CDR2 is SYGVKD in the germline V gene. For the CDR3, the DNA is TGTGCCATCAGTGCACCAGGACTAGCGGGGGGTTTCAATGAGCAGTTCTTC. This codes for CAISAPGLAGGFNEQFF.

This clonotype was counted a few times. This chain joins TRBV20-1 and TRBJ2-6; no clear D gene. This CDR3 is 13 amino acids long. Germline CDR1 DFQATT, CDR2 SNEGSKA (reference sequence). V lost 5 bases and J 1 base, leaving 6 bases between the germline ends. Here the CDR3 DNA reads TGCAGTGCTCCCCGTTCTGGGGCCAACGTCCTGACTTTC. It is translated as CSAPRSGANVLTF.

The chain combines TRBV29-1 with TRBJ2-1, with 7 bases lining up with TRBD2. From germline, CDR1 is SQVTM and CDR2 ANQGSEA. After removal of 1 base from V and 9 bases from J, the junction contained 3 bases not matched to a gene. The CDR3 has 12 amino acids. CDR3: CSVEGGGVEQFF. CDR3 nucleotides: TGCAGCGTTGAAGGCGGGGGTGTTGAGCAGTTCTTC.

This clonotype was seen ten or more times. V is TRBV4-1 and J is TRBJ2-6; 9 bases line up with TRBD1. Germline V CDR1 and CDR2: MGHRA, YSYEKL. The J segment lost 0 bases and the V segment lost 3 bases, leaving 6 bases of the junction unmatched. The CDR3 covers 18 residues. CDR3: CASSHGQGRPSGANVLTF. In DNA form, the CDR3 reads TGCGCCAGCAGCCACGGACAGGGGAGACCCTCTGGGGCCAACGTCCTGACTTTC.

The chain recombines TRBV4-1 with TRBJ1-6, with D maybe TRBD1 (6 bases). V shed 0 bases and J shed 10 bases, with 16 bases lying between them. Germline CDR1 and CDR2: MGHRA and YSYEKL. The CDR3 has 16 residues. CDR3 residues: CASSQEGGTVGSPLHF. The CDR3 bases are TGCGCCAGCAGCCAAGAAGGGGGGACGGTCGGGTCACCCCTCCACTTT.

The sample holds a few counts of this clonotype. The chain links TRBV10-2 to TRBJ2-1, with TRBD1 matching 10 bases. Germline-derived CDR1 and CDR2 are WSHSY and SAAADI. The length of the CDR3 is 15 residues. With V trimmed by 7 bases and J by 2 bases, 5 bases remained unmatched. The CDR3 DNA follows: TGCGCCAGCATAAGACAGGGGGCGACCTACAATGAGCAGTTCTTC. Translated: CASIRQGATYNEQFF.

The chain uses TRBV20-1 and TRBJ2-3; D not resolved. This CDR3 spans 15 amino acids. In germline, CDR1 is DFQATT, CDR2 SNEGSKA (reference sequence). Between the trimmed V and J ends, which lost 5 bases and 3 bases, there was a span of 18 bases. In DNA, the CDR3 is TGCAGTGCTGCCCTCGGAGCCTCGAGGACAGATACGCAGTATTTT. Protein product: CSAALGASRTDTQYF.

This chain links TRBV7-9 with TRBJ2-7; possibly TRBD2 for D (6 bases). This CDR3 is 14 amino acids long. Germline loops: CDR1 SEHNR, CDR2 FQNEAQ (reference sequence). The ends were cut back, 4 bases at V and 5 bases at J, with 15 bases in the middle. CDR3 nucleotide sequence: TGTGCCAGCAGCTCAGCCGGGACTTTCAACGAGCAGTACTTC. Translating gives CASSSAGTFNEQYF.

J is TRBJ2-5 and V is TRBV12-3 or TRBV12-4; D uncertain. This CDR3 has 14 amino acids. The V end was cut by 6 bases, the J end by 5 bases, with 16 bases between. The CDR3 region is CASSHDPVGETQYF. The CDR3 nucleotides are TGTGCCAGCAGCCATGACCCGGTTGGGGAGACCCAGTACTTC.

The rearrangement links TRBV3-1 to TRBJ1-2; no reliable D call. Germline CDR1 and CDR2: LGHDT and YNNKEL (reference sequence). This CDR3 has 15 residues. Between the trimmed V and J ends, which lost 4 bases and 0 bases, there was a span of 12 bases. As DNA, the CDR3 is TGTGCCAGCAGCCCCTGGACGGCTACTAACTATGGCTACACCTTC. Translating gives CASSPWTATNYGYTF.

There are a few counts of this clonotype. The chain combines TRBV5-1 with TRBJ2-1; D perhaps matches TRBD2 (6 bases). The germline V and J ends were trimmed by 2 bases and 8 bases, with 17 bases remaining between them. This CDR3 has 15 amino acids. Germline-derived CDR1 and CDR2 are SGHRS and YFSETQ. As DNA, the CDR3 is TGCGCCAGCAGCTTTCTTGCGGGATCGGGCGATGAGCAGTTCTTC. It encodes CASSFLAGSGDEQFF.

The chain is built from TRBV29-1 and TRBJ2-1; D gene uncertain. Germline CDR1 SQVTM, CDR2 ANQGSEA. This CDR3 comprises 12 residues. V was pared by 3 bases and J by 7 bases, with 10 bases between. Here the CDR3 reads CSVEIPRNEQFF. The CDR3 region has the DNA TGCAGCGTTGAGATTCCACGGAATGAGCAGTTCTTC.

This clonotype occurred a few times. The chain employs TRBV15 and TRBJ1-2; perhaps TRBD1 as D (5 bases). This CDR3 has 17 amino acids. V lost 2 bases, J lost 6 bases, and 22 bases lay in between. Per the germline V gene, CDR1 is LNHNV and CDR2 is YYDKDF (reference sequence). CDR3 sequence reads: CATSRSPRGQGRNGYTF. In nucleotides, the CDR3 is TGTGCCACCAGCAGATCCCCACGGGGCCAGGGAAGGAATGGCTACACCTTC. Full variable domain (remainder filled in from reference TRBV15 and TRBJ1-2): DAMVIQNPRYQVTQFGKPVTLSCSQTLNHNVMYWYQQKSSQAPKLLFHYYDKDFNNEADTPDNFQSRRPNTSFCFLDIRSPGLGDTAMYLCATSRSPRGQGRNGYTFGSGTRLTVV.

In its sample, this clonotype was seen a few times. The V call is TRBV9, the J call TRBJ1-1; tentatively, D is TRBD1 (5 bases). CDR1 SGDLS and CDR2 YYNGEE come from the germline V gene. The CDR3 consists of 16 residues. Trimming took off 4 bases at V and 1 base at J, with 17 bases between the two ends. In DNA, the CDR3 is TGTGCCAGCAGCCGCCCCTTGGACACTCCGAACACTGAAGCTTTCTTT. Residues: CASSRPLDTPNTEAFF.

CDR3 sequence: CASSLEARELSPYNEQFF. The DNA for the CDR3 is TGTGCCAGCAGCTTAGAAGCGCGGGAGCTTTCTCCCTACAATGAGCAGTTCTTC. This sequence joins TRBV11-1 and TRBJ2-1, with TRBD2 matching 7 bases. The V segment lost 1 base and the J segment 2 bases; nucleotides outside the gene matches: 11. Germline CDR1 is SGHAT and CDR2 is FQDESV (reference sequence). This CDR3 comprises 18 residues.

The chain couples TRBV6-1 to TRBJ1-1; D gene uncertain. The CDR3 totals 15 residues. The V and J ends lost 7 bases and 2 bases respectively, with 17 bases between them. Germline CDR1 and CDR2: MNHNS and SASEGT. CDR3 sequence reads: CASTSREARNTEAFF. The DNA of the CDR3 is TGTGCCAGCACCTCCCGGGAAGCCCGTAACACTGAAGCTTTCTTT.

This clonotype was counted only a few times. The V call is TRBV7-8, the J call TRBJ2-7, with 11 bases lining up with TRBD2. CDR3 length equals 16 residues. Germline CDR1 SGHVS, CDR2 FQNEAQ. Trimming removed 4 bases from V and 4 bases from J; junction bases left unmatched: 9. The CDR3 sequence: CASSSATSGSYYEQYF. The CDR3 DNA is TGTGCCAGCAGCTCAGCAACTAGCGGGAGTTATTACGAGCAGTACTTC.